Listed here are 9 T cell receptor beta chains from one sample, sequenced in a study of shared clonotypes between healthy human individuals. Some clones are missing from TCRdb's copy, which holds only in-frame ones; the method was immunoSEQ multiplex PCR. Among under 1 million clones listed, around 96% were seen once. The naive CD8 subset, CD45RO-negative cells positively selected for CCR7, excluded terminally differentiated effector memory CD45RA+ cells. Sequencing input: naive CD8+ T cells sorted from blood. The receptors stem from a man aged 25-45 years in good health.

In regard to this clone: Other DNA sequences within the sample encode an identical CDR3. The chain recombines TRBV7-2 with TRBJ2-7; D is perhaps TRBD2 (6 bases). V was shortened by 3 bases and J by 0 bases, with 9 bases between the two germline ends. CDR3 size: 14 residues. CDR1 is SGHTA and CDR2 is FQGNSA in the germline V gene. The DNA for the CDR3 is TGTGCCAGCAGCTTTGGGGGAGGCTCCTACGAGCAGTACTTC. Translating it yields CASSFGGGSYEQYF.

The rearrangement uses TRBV30 and TRBJ1-2, with D hard to call. The CDR3 totals 13 residues. Germline V gives CDR1 GTSNPN, CDR2 SVGIG (reference sequence). The V end lost 0 bases, the J end lost 5 bases, and 10 bases lay between the germline ends. CDR3 sequence (DNA): TGTGCCTGGAGTGTAACGGGGTCGTATGGCTACACCTTC. It translates to CAWSVTGSYGYTF.

This chain links TRBV7-9 with TRBJ2-5; D tentatively fits TRBD1 or TRBD2 (6 bases each). The length of the CDR3 is 15 residues. Germline V CDR1 and CDR2: SEHNR, FQNEAQ (reference sequence). Between the trimmed V and J ends, which lost 0 bases and 3 bases, there was a span of 11 bases. The CDR3 DNA is TGTGCCAGCAGCTTAGCGCTAAGGGGGGAAGAGACCCAGTACTTC. Its protein is CASSLALRGEETQYF.

This clone was seen once. This chain uses TRBV4-1 with TRBJ2-3, with D uncertain. Germline CDR1 is MGHRA and CDR2 is YSYEKL. Trimming removed 0 bases from V and 4 bases from J, with 11 bases in between. The CDR3 covers 15 residues. As DNA, the CDR3 is TGCGCCAGCAGCCAAGACGGAGCTCCCCCAGATACGCAGTATTTT. Its translation: CASSQDGAPPDTQYF.

This rearrangement joins TRBV6-1 to TRBJ1-2; D not certain. The germline V gene encodes CDR1 MNHNS and CDR2 SASEGT. The length of the CDR3 is 17 residues. V gave up 4 bases and J gave up 2 bases, with 20 bases separating them. DNA for the CDR3: TGTGCCAGCAGTGGGTCGACTGAAGCAAACCCCAACTATGGCTACACCTTC. Translating gives CASSGSTEANPNYGYTF.

This sequence joins TRBV2 and TRBJ2-1; D may be TRBD1 (5 bases). From germline, CDR1 is SNHLY and CDR2 FYNNEI. Trimming cost V 10 bases and J 7 bases, with 11 bases left between them. CDR3 size: 11 residues. The CDR3 sequence: CATQGVNEQFF. CDR3 in DNA: TGTGCCACCCAAGGGGTAAATGAGCAGTTCTTC.

The chain carries TRBV28 and TRBJ2-7, with no clear D. CDR1 MDHEN and CDR2 SYDVKM come from the germline V gene. V lost 6 bases to trimming and J lost 2 bases, with 17 bases between them. CDR3 length: 15 amino acids. CDR3 sequence reads: CASSLTPGRTYEQYF. The CDR3 DNA is TGTGCCAGCAGCCTAACCCCAGGACGGACCTACGAGCAGTACTTC.

The chain joins TRBV1 to TRBJ2-2; the DNA was not compared with TRBD2, the D call given in the table. TRBV1 is a listed pseudogene. There are 13 residues in the CDR3. CDR3 region: CRVEGGDTGELFF. CDR3 sequence (DNA): TGCCGGGTGGAGGGAGGGGACACCGGGGAGCTGTTTTTT.

This rearrangement joins TRBV5-1 to TRBJ2-7, with D perhaps matching TRBD2 (6 bases). This CDR3 is 14 amino acids long. V shed 4 bases and J shed 7 bases, with 18 bases lying between them. The V gene's germline CDR1 is SGHRS and CDR2 YFSETQ. The CDR3 DNA is TGCGCCAGCAGCGGTGCGGGACCTTTGGAGGAGCAGTACTTC. Amino acids: CASSGAGPLEEQYF.